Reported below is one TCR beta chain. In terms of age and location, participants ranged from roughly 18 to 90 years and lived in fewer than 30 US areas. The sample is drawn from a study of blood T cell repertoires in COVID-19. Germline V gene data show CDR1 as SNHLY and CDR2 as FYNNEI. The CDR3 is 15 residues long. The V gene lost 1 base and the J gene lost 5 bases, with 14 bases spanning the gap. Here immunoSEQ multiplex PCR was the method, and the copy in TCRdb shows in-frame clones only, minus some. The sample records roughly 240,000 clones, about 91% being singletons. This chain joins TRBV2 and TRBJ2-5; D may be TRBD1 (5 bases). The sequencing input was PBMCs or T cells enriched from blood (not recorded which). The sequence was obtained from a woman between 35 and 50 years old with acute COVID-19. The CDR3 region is CASSEEVQGGETQYF. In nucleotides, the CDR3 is TGTGCCAGCAGTGAAGAAGTCCAGGGTGGGGAGACCCAGTACTTC.